Detailed here is one T cell receptor (beta chain). The CDR3 has 12 residues. The V gene lost 5 bases and the J gene lost 8 bases, with 10 bases spanning the gap. CDR1 is MDHEN and CDR2 is SYDVKM in the germline V gene. Original methodology: Reference gene primers were amplified, and this amplification served to estimate nucleated cell counts. Clones were read by immunoSEQ multiplex PCR, and TCRdb kept only the in-frame ones, dropping some. V, J and clone size derive from that table, while D and trimming were established from the DNA sequence. Among 450,000 or so clones listed, 85% to 90% were seen once. The source of the sample is a study of blood T cell repertoires in COVID-19. About the study: Both acute and convalescent COVID-19 samples were obtained from the United States, Italy and Spain. From T cells, B-cell-depleted T cells, or PBMCs came the material, which was cDNA or gDNA.

V and J are TRBV28 and TRBJ1-5; D might be TRBD1 (5 bases). The clonotype was recovered from a man aged 18 to 29 with COVID-19, enrolled during active disease. Sequenced input: peripheral blood. CDR3 nucleotides: TGTGCCAGCAGTAATTTCAGGGAGCCCCAGCATTTT. The encoded protein is CASSNFREPQHF.